One sample yielded the 9 T cell receptor beta chains listed below, sequenced in a study of blood T cell repertoires in COVID-19 (TCRdb year 2020). The protocol used for the library was the immunoSEQ multiplex PCR assay. TCRdb holds this immuneACCESS table with in-frame rearrangements only. Some clones are missing; in checked studies, unresolved V genes explain under half, and the rest has no known cause. For this sample the table gives 71,000 or so clones, of which 80% to 90% were detected only once. Jointly, the top ten make up over 15% of the sample. Sample: peripheral blood. These receptors were taken from an elderly man in a cohort sampled during active COVID-19.

This chain connects TRBV4-1 to TRBJ1-1, with D perhaps TRBD1 (5 bases). The germline V and J ends were trimmed by 2 bases and 4 bases, with 11 bases remaining between them. The germline V gene has CDR1 MGHRA and CDR2 YSYEKL. The CDR3 runs to 14 residues. CDR3 in DNA: TGCGCCAGCAGCCAAATAGGGGCTTTCACTGAAGCTTTCTTT. This sequence encodes CASSQIGAFTEAFF.

This sequence joins TRBV11-2 and TRBJ2-2, with D possibly TRBD1 on 5 matching bases. Deletions cut 1 base from V and 6 bases from J, with 15 bases between. CDR1 is SGHAT and CDR2 is FQNNGV in the germline V gene. This CDR3 contains 16 residues. DNA for the CDR3: TGTGCCAGCAGCTTAGCCCAGGGAAGTAAGGCCGGGGAGCTGTTTTTT. Translation gives CASSLAQGSKAGELFF.

Comment on this clone: This same CDR3 is encoded by further DNA sequences in the sample. The V gene is TRBV18, the J gene TRBJ2-5; TRBD1 is a possible D gene (5 bases). V was clipped by 3 bases and J by 5 bases, with 7 bases between them. Per germline, CDR1 KGHSH and CDR2 LQKENI. This CDR3 spans 12 amino acids. The CDR3 DNA sequence: TGTGCCAGCTCACCCCCAGGGGAGACCCAGTACTTC. Translating gives CASSPPGETQYF. The variable domain in full, with the rest retrieved from reference TRBV18 and TRBJ2-5, is NAGVMQNPRHLVRRRGQEARLRCSPMKGHSHVYWYRQLPEEGLKFMVYLQKENIIDESGMPKERFSAEFPKEGPSILRIQQVVRGDSAAYFCASSPPGETQYFGPGTRLLVL.

V and J are TRBV29-1 and TRBJ2-3; possibly TRBD1 for D (5 bases). V lost 2 bases, J lost 7 bases, and 7 bases lay in between. Germline V gene data show CDR1 as SQVTM and CDR2 as ANQGSEA. CDR3 length equals 11 residues. The CDR3 sequence is CSVEKGNTQYF. Written as DNA, the CDR3 is TGCAGCGTTGAAAAGGGGAATACGCAGTATTTT.

The chain carries TRBV3-1 (or the pseudogene TRBV3-2) and TRBJ1-1; the D gene is possibly TRBD1 (6 bases). This CDR3 contains 13 residues. V gave up 9 bases and J gave up 1 base, with 12 bases separating them. CDR1 and CDR2 from the germline V gene are LGHDT and YNNKEL (reference sequence). The CDR3 region is CASLRDKNTEAFF. CDR3 coding DNA: TGTGCCAGTCTACGGGACAAGAACACTGAAGCTTTCTTT.

The chain links TRBV5-1 to TRBJ1-5; D is ambiguous. Deletions cut 2 bases from V and 1 base from J, with 10 bases between. Germline-derived CDR1 and CDR2 are SGHRS and YFSETQ. This CDR3 is 15 amino acids long. The CDR3 bases are TGCGCCAGCAGCTTCGGGTCCGGGAGCAATCAGCCCCAGCATTTT. Its protein is CASSFGSGSNQPQHF.

The J gene is TRBJ1-4, the V gene TRBV28; D is possibly TRBD1 (5 bases). CDR1 MDHEN and CDR2 SYDVKM come from the germline V gene. This CDR3 region has 14 residues. V was pared by 6 bases and J by 5 bases, with 13 bases between. In nucleotides, the CDR3 is TGTGCCAGCAGGTCAGGGCAACCCAATGAAAAACTGTTTTTT. This sequence encodes CASRSGQPNEKLFF.

This rearrangement joins TRBV5-5 to TRBJ2-5; TRBD1 aligns across 11 bases. Germline CDR1 SGHKS, CDR2 YYEKEE (reference sequence). This CDR3 is 15 amino acids long. Trimming at V came to 2 bases and at J to 5 bases, leaving 5 bases not matched to a gene. CDR3 protein: CASSFFGQGAETQYF. CDR3 coding DNA: TGTGCCAGCAGCTTCTTTGGACAGGGGGCTGAGACCCAGTACTTC.

The rearrangement links TRBV5-1 to TRBJ2-2; a possible D gene is TRBD2 (6 bases). Germline values: CDR1 SGHRS, CDR2 YFSETQ. V was clipped by 3 bases and J by 0 bases, with 12 bases between them. This CDR3 has 16 amino acids. The CDR3, as DNA: TGCGCCAGCAGCTACTCTAGCGAGTCGAACACCGGGGAGCTGTTTTTT. Protein sequence: CASSYSSESNTGELFF. Full variable domain (remainder filled in from reference TRBV5-1 and TRBJ2-2): KAGVTQTPRYLIKTRGQQVTLSCSPISGHRSVSWYQQTPGQGLQFLFEYFSETQRNKGNFPGRFSGRQFSNSRSEMNVSTLELGDSALYLCASSYSSESNTGELFFGEGSRLTVL.